Sequencing of this T cell receptor beta chain was carried out in a study of blood T cell repertoires in COVID-19. This table comes from immunoSEQ multiplex PCR, and its TCRdb copy is limited to in-frame clones, with some not included. The sample has 210,000 or so clones, 88% seen once. This CDR3 region has 13 residues. V dropped 5 bases and J dropped 4 bases, with 11 bases sitting between them. CDR1 KGHSH and CDR2 LQKENI come from the germline V gene. The sample was peripheral blood. V gene TRBV18 combines with J gene TRBJ1-2; D is perhaps TRBD1 (6 bases). The TCR originated in an older woman with acute or convalescent COVID-19. In nucleotides, the CDR3 is TGTGCCAGCTCAACTCAGGGGACCTATGGCTACACCTTC. It specifies CASSTQGTYGYTF.